The entry below gives a single TCR beta chain sequence along with its context. Its antigen target is currently unknown. There are no base qualities to consult, and no much larger clone falls within one base. This entry belongs to a study of blood T cell repertoires in COVID-19 (dated by TCRdb to 2020 to 2021). With respect to the entire study: Samples from collaborators originated in the United States, Italy and Spain and spanned both the acute and convalescent phases of COVID-19. The material from the prospective study consisted of cDNA or gDNA derived from T cells, B-cell-depleted T cells, or PBMCs. The dataset comprised deeply sampled blood TCRbeta repertoires from subjects exposed to, actively infected with, or recovered from COVID-19. The repertoires were released in a freely available public database meant as a resource for research on the immune response to SARS-CoV-2. The samples were drawn from two sources: the first 160 participants of the ongoing ImmuneRACE study, and 1,254 subjects contributed by 6 global collaborators. The sample metadata nearly always contained a de-identified subject ID, COVID-19 status, age in years and sex. HLA class I and class II types, where available, came from metadata supplied by the sample provider rather than from assay-based typing. General study outcomes and caveats: How much clinical and demographic metadata was included differed by source and by participant, and the metadata was provided uncurated.

At the junction V is shortened by 4 bases and J by 4 bases; bases outside the gene matches: 8. From the cysteine through the phenylalanine, the CDR3 covers 16 amino acids. Here the CDR3 DNA is all that survives: 48 bases in frame from base 1. As encoded in the germline V gene (reference sequence), CDR1 is SEHNR while CDR2 is FQNEAQ. The immunoSEQ Assay, a bias-controlled multiplex PCR, was used to amplify TCRbeta CDR3 regions from genomic DNA. The published analysis was carried out like this. Nucleated cell counts per sample were estimated from amplification of reference gene primers within the assay. Sequence reads were collapsed and filtered to measure the absolute abundance of every unique TCRbeta CDR3 rearrangement. For each sample, productive Simpson clonality was calculated as the square root of Simpson's diversity index over productive rearrangements. Entries here come from immuneACCESS through TCRdb and include only in-frame sequences with V and J called. Some clones fail to appear in such tables; in the studies checked, an unresolved V gene covers under half of the shortfall, and the cause of the remainder is unknown. The V and J calls and clone size come from that table; D and trimming were worked out from the DNA. A total of more than 40,000 clones appear in this sample, roughly 85% of them only once. The ten largest clones add up to roughly 2.9% of the sample.

Each collaborating institution followed its own protocols to collect whole blood in K2EDTA tubes. For TCRbeta analysis, collaborators shipped samples in one of three forms: frozen whole blood, isolated PBMCs, or DNA extracted from either of those sample types. The sample comprised peripheral blood. This receptor was taken from a woman of 80 years or more with acute or convalescent COVID-19. This chain is built from TRBV7-9 and TRBJ2-3; 10 nucleotides in the junction match TRBD2. The nucleotide sequence reads TGTGCCAGCAGCTCCAGAGCGGGGGGGCCCGCAGATACGCAGTATTTT. Translated, this gives CASSSRAGGPADTQYF.